This T cell receptor beta chain was sequenced for a study of blood T cell repertoires in COVID-19 (dated by TCRdb to the early 2020s). For the study in its entirety: Collaborator samples came from the United States, Italy and Spain and covered acute and convalescent phases of COVID-19. The repertoires were made available in a free public database intended to serve as a resource for research on the immune response to SARS-CoV-2. The sample metadata nearly always contained a de-identified subject ID, COVID-19 status, age in years and sex. The samples were drawn from two sources: the first 160 participants of the ongoing ImmuneRACE study, and 1,200 or so subjects contributed by 6 global collaborators. The prospective study material was composed of cDNA or gDNA derived from T cells, B-cell-depleted T cells, or PBMCs. Where HLA class I and class II types were available, the types were taken from metadata supplied by the sample provider, not from assay-based typing. Subjects who had been exposed to COVID-19, were actively infected with it, or had recovered from it provided the deeply sampled blood TCRbeta repertoires that made up the dataset.

The immunoSEQ Assay, a bias-controlled multiplex PCR, was used to amplify TCRbeta CDR3 regions from genomic DNA. The published analysis was carried out like this. Within the assay, amplification of reference gene primers was used to estimate how many nucleated cells each sample contained. To quantify the absolute abundance of each unique TCRbeta CDR3 rearrangement, sequence reads were collapsed and filtered. For each sample, productive Simpson clonality was calculated as the square root of Simpson's diversity index over productive rearrangements. The clones in this table, taken by TCRdb from immuneACCESS, are in-frame only. Not every clone is retained; where verified, under half of the shortfall comes from an unresolved V gene, and the cause of the rest is unknown. The DNA was the basis for D and trimming; V, J and clone size are from that table. In this sample the table shows 55,000 to 80,000 clones, approximately 88% of which occur a single time. Roughly 2.4% of the sample is in the top ten clones.

Overall study outcomes, separate from this receptor: Clinical and demographic metadata were provided uncurated, with the amount varying by source and participant.

Comments on this clone: The antigen it recognizes is unknown. No much larger clone is present one base from it, and per-base qualities are unavailable.

As encoded in the germline V gene, CDR1 is LGHNA while CDR2 is YNFKEQ. V and J lose 3 bases and 0 bases, and a span of 13 bases separates them. From the cysteine up to the phenylalanine, the CDR3 has a length of 16 residues. Left in the record is the CDR3 DNA by itself, 48 bases read in frame from the first base. The collaborating institutions used their own protocols to collect whole blood in K2EDTA tubes. Collaborator samples were shipped for TCRbeta analysis as frozen whole blood, isolated PBMCs, or DNA extracted from either sample type. The source material was peripheral blood. The receptor's source is a human donor in a cohort sampled during active COVID-19. The sequence is built from TRBV4-2 and TRBJ2-3; the D region possibly corresponds to TRBD1 (5 bases align). The CDR3 sequence is CASSHGRQSSTDTQYF. Read as DNA, the sequence is TGTGCCAGCAGCCATGGAAGACAGAGTAGCACAGATACGCAGTATTTT.